The rows below give T cell receptor beta chains drawn from one sample of a study of blood T cell repertoires in COVID-19. Libraries were prepared by immunoSEQ multiplex PCR; TCRdb keeps only in-frame clonotypes and omits some of them. Among about 55,000 clones listed, approximately 89% were seen once. Sequenced material: peripheral blood. All receptors come from a human donor in a cohort sampled during active COVID-19. CDR3s include the opening cysteine and the closing phenylalanine or tryptophan. Fields, in order: J gene, D gene, V gene, clone size, CDR3 protein, CDR3 DNA. D genes are given only for firm matches. Clone sizes are given selectively: once, few, many, or a class where the clone is expanded.

>TRBJ1-6|TRBD1|TRBV6-1|-
CASSVSGQGKSSYNSPLHF
TGTGCCAGCAGTGTCTCCGGACAGGGAAAGAGCTCCTATAATTCACCCCTCCACTTT
>TRBJ2-7|TRBD1|TRBV7-2|-
CASSLQGQGLYEQYF
TGTGCCAGCAGCTTACAAGGACAGGGTCTCTACGAGCAGTACTTC
>TRBJ1-1|-|TRBV20-1|-
CSASTRGALNTEAFF
TGCAGTGCTAGTACCCGGGGGGCTTTGAACACTGAAGCTTTCTTT
>TRBJ1-6|-|TRBV3-1/TRBV3-2|-
CASSQKGLGGNSPLHF
TGTGCCAGCAGCCAGAAAGGGCTCGGGGGTAATTCACCCCTCCACTTT
>TRBJ2-1|-|TRBV12-3/TRBV12-4|-
CASSSGGEQFF
TGTGCCAGCAGTAGCGGAGGAGAGCAGTTCTTC
>TRBJ2-2|TRBD2|TRBV7-3|-
CASSPIRLAGVKSGELFF
TGTGCCAGCAGCCCCATACGGCTAGCGGGGGTCAAGTCCGGGGAGCTGTTTTTT
>TRBJ1-4|TRBD1|TRBV5-8|-
CASSGDSKRLTNEKLFF
TGTGCCAGCAGCGGGGACAGTAAAAGGTTGACTAATGAAAAACTGTTTTTT
>TRBJ1-2|-|TRBV4-1|few
CASSPQEDVSYGYTF
TGCGCCAGCAGCCCCCAGGAGGACGTAAGCTATGGCTACACCTTC
>TRBJ2-3|TRBD2|TRBV5-4|-
CASSRSGSVPDTQYF
TGTGCCAGCAGCAGGAGCGGGAGCGTGCCAGATACGCAGTATTTT
>TRBJ1-6|-|TRBV29-1|-
CSVTTGIRSPLHF
TGCAGCGTTACCACGGGGATACGGTCACCCCTCCACTTT
>TRBJ1-5|TRBD1|TRBV6-2/TRBV6-3|-
CASSYPGQGGQPQHF
TGTGCCAGCAGTTACCCCGGACAGGGCGGTCAGCCCCAGCATTTT
>TRBJ2-4|-|TRBV5-5|-
CASSVQGQGNIQYF
TGTGCCAGCAGCGTGCAGGGGCAGGGAAACATTCAGTACTTC
>TRBJ2-1|TRBD2|TRBV3-1/TRBV3-2|-
CASSRTSGIPYNEQFF
TGTGCCAGCAGTCGGACTAGCGGGATCCCCTACAATGAGCAGTTCTTC
>TRBJ1-6|-|TRBV6-2/TRBV6-3|-
CASSYHSSNSPLHF
TGTGCCAGCAGTTATCACAGCTCTAATTCACCCCTCCACTTT
>TRBJ1-6|TRBD1|TRBV5-3|-
CARSSAWTGERSPLHF
TGTGCCAGAAGCTCCGCGTGGACAGGGGAACGTTCACCCCTCCACTTT
>TRBJ2-3|TRBD2|TRBV5-4|-
CASSLDLREVDTQYF
TGTGCCAGCAGCTTGGATTTGCGGGAGGTAGATACGCAGTATTTT
>TRBJ2-1|TRBD2|TRBV7-3|few
CASSPSGGGYNEQFF
TGTGCCAGCAGCCCCTCGGGGGGGGGCTACAATGAGCAGTTCTTC
>TRBJ1-5|-|TRBV18|-
CASSPEHSNQPQHF
TGTGCCAGCTCACCAGAACATAGCAATCAGCCCCAGCATTTT
>TRBJ1-1|-|TRBV15|-
CATRYMNTEAFF
TGTGCCACCAGGTACATGAACACTGAAGCTTTCTTT
>TRBJ1-2|-|TRBV7-2|-
CASSLTGQPHNYGYTF
TGTGCCAGCAGCTTGACTGGACAGCCGCATAACTATGGCTACACCTTC
>TRBJ2-1|TRBD1|TRBV12-5|-
CASGLSRGLYNEQFF
TGTGCTAGTGGTTTGAGCAGGGGGCTTTACAATGAGCAGTTCTTC
>TRBJ2-7|-|TRBV7-2|-
CASSLAGDYEQYF
TGTGCCAGCAGCTTAGCGGGAGACTACGAGCAGTACTTC
>TRBJ1-1|TRBD1|TRBV4-1|-
CASSHPDREGTEAFF
TGCGCCAGCAGCCACCCGGACAGGGAGGGCACTGAAGCTTTCTTT
>TRBJ2-6|-|TRBV29-1|-
CSVGGDSGANVLTF
TGCAGCGTTGGGGGCGACTCTGGGGCCAACGTCCTGACTTTC
>TRBJ1-2|-|TRBV28|-
CASRSQVPYGYTF
TGTGCCAGCAGATCTCAGGTTCCCTATGGCTACACCTTC
>TRBJ1-2|-|TRBV30|-
CAWSQGGIYGYTF
TGTGCCTGGAGCCAAGGAGGGATCTATGGCTACACCTTC
>TRBJ1-1|-|TRBV6-5|-
CASSYSLTVNTEAFF
TGTGCCAGCAGTTACTCCCTGACAGTGAACACTGAAGCTTTCTTT
>TRBJ1-1|TRBD1|TRBV14|-
CASSQLHRDRNTEAFF
TGTGCCAGCAGCCAATTACACCGGGACAGGAACACTGAAGCTTTCTTT
>TRBJ2-5|-|TRBV27|-
CASSFGERETQYF
TGTGCCAGCAGTTTCGGGGAAAGGGAGACCCAGTACTTC
>TRBJ2-7|TRBD1|TRBV6-6|few
CASSYGQGNYEQYF
TGTGCCAGCAGTTACGGACAGGGAAATTACGAGCAGTACTTC
>TRBJ2-7|TRBD1|TRBV2|-
CASTGTVAYEQYF
TGTGCCTCCACCGGGACAGTCGCCTACGAGCAGTACTTC
>TRBJ1-2|TRBD1|TRBV12-3/TRBV12-4|-
CASSLGRGRGYTF
TGTGCCAGCAGTTTAGGCAGGGGGCGAGGCTACACCTTC
>TRBJ1-4|TRBD1|TRBV28|-
CASNPLGQYNEKLFF
TGTGCCAGCAATCCCCTGGGACAGTATAATGAAAAACTGTTTTTT
>TRBJ2-1|TRBD2|TRBV18|-
CASSPSSGGGDEQFF
TGTGCCAGCTCACCGTCTAGCGGGGGAGGAGATGAGCAGTTCTTC